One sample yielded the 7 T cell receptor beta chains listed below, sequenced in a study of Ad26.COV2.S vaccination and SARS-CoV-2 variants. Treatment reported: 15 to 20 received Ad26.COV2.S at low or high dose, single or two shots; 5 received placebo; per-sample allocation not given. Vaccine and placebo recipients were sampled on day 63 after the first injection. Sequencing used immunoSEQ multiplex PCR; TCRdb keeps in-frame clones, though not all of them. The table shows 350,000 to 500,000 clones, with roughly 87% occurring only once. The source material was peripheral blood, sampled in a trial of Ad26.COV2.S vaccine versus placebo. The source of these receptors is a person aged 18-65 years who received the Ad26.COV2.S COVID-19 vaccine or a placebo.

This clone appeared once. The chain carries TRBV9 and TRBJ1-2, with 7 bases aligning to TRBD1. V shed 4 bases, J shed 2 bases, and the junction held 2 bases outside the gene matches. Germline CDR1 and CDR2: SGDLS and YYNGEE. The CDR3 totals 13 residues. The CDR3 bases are TGTGCCAGCAGCTCGGACAGGAACTATGGCTACACCTTC. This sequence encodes CASSSDRNYGYTF.

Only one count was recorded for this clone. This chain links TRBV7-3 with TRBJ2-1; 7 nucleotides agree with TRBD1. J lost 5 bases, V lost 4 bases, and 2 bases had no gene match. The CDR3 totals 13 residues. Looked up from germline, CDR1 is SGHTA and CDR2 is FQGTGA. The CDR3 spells CASSWDSHNEQFF. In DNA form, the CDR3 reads TGTGCCAGCAGCTGGGACAGTCACAATGAGCAGTTCTTC.

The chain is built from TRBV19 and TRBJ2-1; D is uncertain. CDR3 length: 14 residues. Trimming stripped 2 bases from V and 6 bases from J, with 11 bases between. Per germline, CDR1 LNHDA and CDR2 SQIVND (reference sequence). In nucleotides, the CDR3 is TGTGCCAGTAGTATACAAAACCGGCCCAATGAGCAGTTCTTC. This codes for CASSIQNRPNEQFF.

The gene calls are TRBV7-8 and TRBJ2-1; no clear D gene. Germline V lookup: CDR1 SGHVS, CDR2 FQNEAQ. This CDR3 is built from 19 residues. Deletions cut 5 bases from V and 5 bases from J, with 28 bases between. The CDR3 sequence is CASSLSRLLEPVPDNEQFF. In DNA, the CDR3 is TGTGCCAGCAGCCTATCCCGGTTGTTGGAGCCGGTCCCCGACAATGAGCAGTTCTTC.

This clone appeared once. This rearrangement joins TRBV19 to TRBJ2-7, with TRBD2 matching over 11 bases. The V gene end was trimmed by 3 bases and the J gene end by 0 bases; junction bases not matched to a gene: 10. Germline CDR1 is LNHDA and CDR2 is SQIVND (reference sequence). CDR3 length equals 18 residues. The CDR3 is CASSIQGGLAVNSYEQYF. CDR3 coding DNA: TGTGCCAGTAGTATTCAAGGGGGACTAGCGGTAAACTCCTACGAGCAGTACTTC.

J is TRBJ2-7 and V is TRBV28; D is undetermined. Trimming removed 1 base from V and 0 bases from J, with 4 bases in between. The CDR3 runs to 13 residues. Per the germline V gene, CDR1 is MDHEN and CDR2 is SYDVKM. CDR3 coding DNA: TGTGCCAGCAGTTTATCCGTCTCCTACGAGCAGTACTTC. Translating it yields CASSLSVSYEQYF.

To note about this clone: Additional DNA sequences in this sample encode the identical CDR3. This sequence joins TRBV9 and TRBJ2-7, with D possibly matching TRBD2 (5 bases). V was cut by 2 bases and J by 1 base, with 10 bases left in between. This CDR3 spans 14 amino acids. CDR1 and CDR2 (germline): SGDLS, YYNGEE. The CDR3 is CASSVGLGSYEQYF. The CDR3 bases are TGTGCCAGCAGCGTCGGACTGGGGTCCTACGAGCAGTACTTC.